What follows are 10 T cell receptor beta chains derived from one specimen sequenced in a study of blood T cells in healthy people across ages. The second PCR ran roughly 7 to 12 cycles with a sample-barcoded 5' primer and J-beta primers. MiXCR was run by TCRdb on the 5' RACE reads, yielding one entry per CDR3 protein. This table holds about 760,000 distinct CDR3 sequences, roughly 50% found once. The sequencing input was blood. These receptors originate from a man between 40 and 49 years old in good health.

This clonotype has only one observation. As DNA, the CDR3 is TGCGCCAGCAGCTTGGAGGGACAGGGAGGGAGTGAGCAGTTCTTC. It codes for CASSLEGQGGSEQFF. The chain uses TRBV5-1 and TRBJ2-1; 9 bases map to TRBD1. Unmatched junction bases numbered 7, after V lost 0 bases and J lost 9 bases. Germline values: CDR1 SGHRS, CDR2 YFSETQ. The CDR3 loop spans 15 amino acids.

This clonotype was recorded once. This chain connects TRBV20-1 to TRBJ2-3, with TRBD1 matching 9 bases. V gave up 6 bases and J gave up 3 bases; unmatched junction bases: 10. The length of the CDR3 is 15 residues. Germline lookup yields CDR1 DFQATT and CDR2 SNEGSKA (reference sequence). CDR3 sequence (DNA): TGCAGTGCGCCTAAATGGGGACAGGGAACAGATACGCAGTATTTT. This encodes CSAPKWGQGTDTQYF.

The table lists this clonotype with a count of one. The V call is TRBV7-2, the J call TRBJ1-4, with a tentative D call TRBD1 (5 bases). The CDR3 extends over 15 amino acids. Germline V gene data show CDR1 as SGHTA and CDR2 as FQGNSA. With 4 bases removed from V and 7 bases from J, the gap between germline ends came to 16 bases. The CDR3 sequence is CASSSRQGAGEKLFF. As DNA, the CDR3 is TGTGCCAGCAGCTCGAGACAAGGGGCGGGTGAAAAACTGTTTTTT.

The chain couples TRBV7-9 to TRBJ1-2; 7 nucleotides match TRBD1. Germline trimming cut 4 bases from V and 6 bases from J; bases unmatched to any gene: 5. Germline CDR1 reads SEHNR; CDR2 reads FQNEAQ (reference sequence). This CDR3 comprises 13 residues. CDR3 in amino acids: CASSSGQSDGYTF. The DNA for the CDR3 is TGTGCCAGCAGCTCGGGACAGAGCGATGGCTACACCTTC.

The chain links TRBV20-1 to TRBJ2-3; 9 bases align to TRBD2. The length of the CDR3 is 14 residues. Germline loops: CDR1 DFQATT, CDR2 SNEGSKA (reference sequence). V gave up 5 bases and J gave up 4 bases; unmatched junction bases: 7. This CDR3 is CSAVGGGAADTQYF. CDR3 nucleotides: TGCAGTGCTGTAGGCGGGGGGGCCGCAGATACGCAGTATTTT.

The chain is built from TRBV5-1 and TRBJ2-1, with D unresolved. The CDR3 runs 11 residues. Germline V gene sequence: CDR1 SGHRS, CDR2 YFSETQ. V was cut by 7 bases and J by 8 bases, with 10 bases left in between. In DNA form, the CDR3 reads TGCGCCAGCCATTCAGGCTATGAGCAGTTCTTC. Translating it yields CASHSGYEQFF.

This chain uses TRBV9 with TRBJ2-5; no definite D call. Between the trimmed V and J ends, which lost 0 bases and 4 bases, there was a span of 4 bases. The germline V gene encodes CDR1 SGDLS and CDR2 YYNGEE. The CDR3 has 12 residues. This CDR3 reads CASSVGVETQYF. CDR3 DNA: TGTGCCAGCAGCGTAGGTGTAGAGACCCAGTACTTC.

The V gene is TRBV15, the J gene TRBJ2-7; 8 bases align to TRBD1. This CDR3 is built from 13 residues. Germline V gives CDR1 LNHNV, CDR2 YYDKDF (reference sequence). Trimming removed 3 bases from V and 6 bases from J; junction bases left unmatched: 4. In nucleotides, the CDR3 is TGTGCCACCAGCAGGACAGGGGTAGCCGAGCAGTACTTC. Protein: CATSRTGVAEQYF.

The chain uses TRBV29-1 and TRBJ2-7, with 9 bases lining up with TRBD2. In germline, CDR1 is SQVTM, CDR2 ANQGSEA. The J segment lost 5 bases and the V segment lost 3 bases, leaving 5 bases of the junction unmatched. This CDR3 contains 13 residues. The CDR3 loop is CSVDGLASDEQYF. As DNA, the CDR3 is TGCAGCGTTGATGGACTAGCGTCGGACGAGCAGTACTTC.

The chain joins TRBV6-5 to TRBJ2-1; D gene unclear. The germline V gene encodes CDR1 MNHEY and CDR2 SVGAGI. This CDR3 is built from 13 residues. V lost 8 bases to trimming and J lost 1 base, with 9 bases between them. CDR3 in DNA: TGTGCCAGCCACGCCCAATCCTACAATGAGCAGTTCTTC. It codes for CASHAQSYNEQFF.